The 14 T cell receptor beta chains below all came from one sample that was sequenced in a study of identical twins. TCRdb re-derived calls from the 5' RACE reads in MiXCR, one entry per CDR3 protein. The sample has 260,000 or so distinct CDR3 sequences, 7.5% seen once. The sample also formed part of further work on yellow fever vaccine responses in identical twins.

Sample: CD8+ T cells sorted from blood. These receptor sequences come from a woman in her late teens or twenties in good health.

The chain combines TRBV7-9 with TRBJ1-1; D unresolved. The V end was cut by 1 base, the J end by 1 base, with 16 bases between. CDR3 length: 17 amino acids. Germline V lookup: CDR1 SEHNR, CDR2 FQNEAQ (reference sequence). CDR3 in DNA: TGTGCCAGCAGCTTAGGGGGTCTCTGGCAGTCGAACACTGAAGCTTTCTTT. Translation: CASSLGGLWQSNTEAFF.

Only a few counts were recorded for this clonotype. The chain carries TRBV27 and TRBJ1-2, with 7 bases that match TRBD1. Germline CDR1 reads MNHEY; CDR2 reads SMNVEV (reference sequence). Trimming removed 3 bases from V and 1 base from J; junction bases left unmatched: 5. There are 15 residues in the CDR3. The CDR3 DNA reads as TGTGCCAGCAGTTTGATACAGGGGCGTAACTATGGCTACACCTTC. The encoded protein is CASSLIQGRNYGYTF.

This clonotype was detected ten times or more. V is TRBV4-1 and J is TRBJ1-2, with 7 bases lining up with TRBD1. The V and J ends lost 0 bases and 6 bases, in that order; junction bases with no gene match: 1. Germline V gives CDR1 MGHRA, CDR2 YSYEKL. The CDR3 loop spans 13 amino acids. CDR3 bases: TGCGCCAGCAGCCAAGAAGGGGGCGATGGCTACACCTTC. Amino acid sequence: CASSQEGGDGYTF.

This clonotype has just a few counts. The J gene is TRBJ2-5, the V gene TRBV5-6, with D hard to call. Deletions cut 2 bases from V and 4 bases from J, with 12 bases between. The V gene's germline CDR1 is SGHDT and CDR2 YYEEEE. This CDR3 spans 14 amino acids. The CDR3 nucleotides are TGTGCCAGCAGCTTAAGAAGACCAGGAGAGACCCAGTACTTC. This codes for CASSLRRPGETQYF.

V gene TRBV7-9 combines with J gene TRBJ2-5, with D maybe TRBD1 (6 bases). The CDR3 is 15 amino acids. Trimming removed 5 bases at V and 5 bases at J, with 18 bases between. CDR1 is SEHNR and CDR2 is FQNEAQ in the germline V gene (reference sequence). CDR3 in amino acids: CASSSPDRLGETQYF. In nucleotides, the CDR3 is TGTGCCAGCAGCAGTCCAGACAGGCTGGGGGAGACCCAGTACTTC.

The sample holds many counts of this clonotype. This chain uses TRBV18 with TRBJ1-3; 7 bases map to TRBD1. Germline trimming cut 5 bases from V and 9 bases from J; bases unmatched to any gene: 13. The CDR3 has 15 residues. CDR1 is KGHSH and CDR2 is LQKENI in the germline V gene. The CDR3 sequence: CASSSMRQGGRTIYF. The CDR3 DNA reads TGTGCCAGCTCATCCATGAGACAGGGTGGCCGCACCATATATTTT.

The chain links TRBV5-1 to TRBJ2-1; 9 positions agree with TRBD2. Germline trimming cut 0 bases from V and 8 bases from J; bases unmatched to any gene: 6. The CDR3 has 15 amino acids. CDR1 SGHRS and CDR2 YFSETQ come from the germline V gene. The CDR3 here is CASSLGGLAWDEQFF. The DNA of the CDR3 is TGCGCCAGCAGCTTGGGCGGACTAGCGTGGGATGAGCAGTTCTTC.

V is TRBV5-1 and J is TRBJ2-7; 7 positions agree with TRBD2. V trimming: 4 bases; J trimming: 1 base; junction bases outside the gene matches: 8. The V gene's germline CDR1 is SGHRS and CDR2 YFSETQ. The CDR3 totals 15 residues. This CDR3 reads CASSAYGTTSYEQYF. The CDR3 DNA reads TGCGCCAGCAGCGCCTACGGGACTACATCCTACGAGCAGTACTTC.

In its sample, this clonotype was seen many times. The rearrangement joins TRBV7-8 to TRBJ1-6, with D possibly matching TRBD1 (5 bases). This CDR3 spans 18 amino acids. V shed 1 base and J shed 6 bases, with 19 bases lying between them. Per germline, CDR1 SGHVS and CDR2 FQNEAQ. The CDR3 spells CASSLGGVTYDANSPLHF. As DNA, the CDR3 is TGTGCCAGCAGCTTAGGGGGGGTGACATACGACGCTAATTCACCCCTCCACTTT.

The table lists this clonotype with a few counts. The junction differs from germline at one of its ends, possibly a read error. V gene TRBV5-6 combines with J gene TRBJ2-1; 7 bases fit TRBD2. This CDR3 is 16 amino acids long. CDR1 and CDR2 from the germline V gene are SGHDT and YYEEEE. Here the CDR3 DNA reads TGTGCCAGCAGATTGGGGGGGTTGGAAGACTACAATGAGCAGTTCTTC. Protein product: CASRLGGLEDYNEQFF.

This clonotype showed up many times. The rearrangement uses TRBV20-1 and TRBJ2-5, with D possibly matching TRBD2 (6 bases). Trimming took off 1 base at V and 1 base at J, with 31 bases between the two ends. Germline values: CDR1 DFQATT, CDR2 SNEGSKA (reference sequence). The CDR3 consists of 21 residues. DNA of the CDR3: TGCAGTGCTAGAGCTCATAGCGGATCCAAGAGTAACGAGCGGATCCAAGAGACCCAGTACTTC. Translation gives CSARAHSGSKSNERIQETQYF.

This clonotype has only a few counts. This chain links TRBV7-9 with TRBJ2-1; no reliable D call. This CDR3 spans 16 amino acids. V lost 5 bases to trimming and J lost 0 bases, with 14 bases between them. Germline CDR1 reads SEHNR; CDR2 reads FQNEAQ (reference sequence). CDR3 sequence: CASSPDRLGSYNEQFF. CDR3 sequence (DNA): TGTGCCAGCAGCCCCGATCGGCTCGGCTCCTACAATGAGCAGTTCTTC.

This clonotype was recorded at least ten times. The rearrangement uses TRBV10-3 and TRBJ2-7; 10 bases match TRBD2. The junction had 4 bases not matched to a gene; V was cut back by 8 bases and J by 0 bases. This CDR3 has 14 amino acids. CDR1 is ENHRY, CDR2 SYGVKD, per germline. CDR3 DNA: TGTGCCATCCAAGCGGGAGGGAACTCCTACGAGCAGTACTTC. Its translation is CAIQAGGNSYEQYF.

Concerning this clonotype: A read error may account for a junction end that differs from germline. This chain uses TRBV3-1 with TRBJ2-3; a weak D match, TRBD2 (6 bases). Germline-derived CDR1 and CDR2 are LGHDT and YNNKEL (reference sequence). CDR3 length: 15 residues. The chain's CDR3 is CATSQGLGGADTQYF. DNA of the CDR3: TGTGCCACCAGCCAAGGGCTCGGGGGTGCAGATACGCAGTATTTT.